The 21 T cell receptor beta chains listed next were all sequenced from one sample in a study of T cell responses to AZD1222 COVID-19 vaccine. TCRdb's table, derived via immunoSEQ multiplex PCR, lists solely in-frame clones and lacks some. The sample has over 85,000 clones; about 92% are singletons. Here the sequenced sample was peripheral blood, taken 28 days after the second AZD1222 dose. These receptors all come from an adult who received the AZD1222 COVID-19 vaccine.

The genes are TRBV4-3 and TRBJ2-2; the D gene is possibly TRBD1 (6 bases). The CDR3 is made up of 18 amino acids. Trimming cost V 1 base and J 6 bases, with 21 bases left between them. CDR1 and CDR2 from the germline V gene are LGHNA and YSLEER. The CDR3, as DNA: TGCGCCAGCAGCCAAGGGGGGCTAAGTCGGACGCTTTCCGGGGAGCTGTTTTTT. It specifies CASSQGGLSRTLSGELFF.

This chain uses TRBV9 with TRBJ2-5; D may be TRBD2 (7 bases). Trimming left V 0 bases short and J 4 bases short, with 13 bases between. The length of the CDR3 is 15 residues. The V gene's germline CDR1 is SGDLS and CDR2 YYNGEE. CDR3 bases: TGTGCCAGCAGCGTAGAGTGGGGGGGCCTAGAGACCCAGTACTTC. Protein product: CASSVEWGGLETQYF.

The genes are TRBV18 and TRBJ2-1; D perhaps matches TRBD1 (7 bases). The V end was cut by 6 bases, the J end by 5 bases, with 17 bases between. CDR3 size: 15 residues. Looked up from germline, CDR1 is KGHSH and CDR2 is LQKENI. The CDR3: CASSPRRDRHNEQFF. In nucleotides, the CDR3 is TGTGCCAGCTCCCCCAGGAGGGACAGACACAATGAGCAGTTCTTC. Complete variable domain (other parts from reference TRBV18 and TRBJ2-1): NAGVMQNPRHLVRRRGQEARLRCSPMKGHSHVYWYRQLPEEGLKFMVYLQKENIIDESGMPKERFSAEFPKEGPSILRIQQVVRGDSAAYFCASSPRRDRHNEQFFGPGTRLTVL.

This rearrangement joins TRBV28 to TRBJ2-7; possibly TRBD2 for D (5 bases). Germline loops: CDR1 MDHEN, CDR2 SYDVKM. The CDR3 has 13 residues. The germline V and J ends were trimmed by 8 bases and 4 bases, with 15 bases remaining between them. The chain's CDR3 is CASEGTKLYEQYF. As DNA, the CDR3 is TGTGCCAGCGAGGGCACTAAGTTATACGAGCAGTACTTC. Combining the CDR3 with reference TRBV28 and TRBJ2-7 gives the whole variable domain DVKVTQSSRYLVKRTGEKVFLECVQDMDHENMFWYRQDPGLGLRLIYFSYDVKMKEKGDIPEGYSVSREKKERFSLILESASTNQTSMYLCASEGTKLYEQYFGPGTRLTVT.

The chain is built from TRBV19 and TRBJ1-1, with 9 positions matching TRBD1. The germline V gene has CDR1 LNHDA and CDR2 SQIVND (reference sequence). The trim removed 3 bases at V and 4 bases at J, leaving 6 bases unmatched. The CDR3 has 15 residues. Written as DNA, the CDR3 is TGTGCCAGTAGTATGGGGGACAGGGTATCCACTGAAGCTTTCTTT. Its protein is CASSMGDRVSTEAFF.

The V and J genes are TRBV2 and TRBJ2-5; 8 bases agree with TRBD1. This CDR3 has 13 amino acids. CDR1 is SNHLY, CDR2 FYNNEI, per germline. After removal of 8 bases from V and 3 bases from J, the junction contained 5 bases not matched to a gene. The DNA of the CDR3 is TGTGCCAGCGCCGCAGGGGGCGAAGAGACCCAGTACTTC. Protein product: CASAAGGEETQYF.

J is TRBJ1-4 and V is TRBV19; TRBD1 is a possible D gene (6 bases). Germline V lookup: CDR1 LNHDA, CDR2 SQIVND (reference sequence). The CDR3 loop spans 14 amino acids. Trimming pared 4 bases from V and 7 bases from J, leaving 13 bases between. CDR3 region: CASSRGLSGEKLFF. CDR3 DNA sequence: TGTGCCAGTAGTAGGGGGCTGTCTGGTGAAAAACTGTTTTTT.

The genes are TRBV2 and TRBJ1-6; D gene ambiguous. Looked up from germline, CDR1 is SNHLY and CDR2 is FYNNEI. The CDR3 consists of 13 residues. Trimming cost V 3 bases and J 9 bases, with 9 bases left between them. CDR3 region: CASSEETGSPLHF. The CDR3 DNA follows: TGTGCCAGCAGTGAGGAGACGGGTTCACCCCTCCACTTT.

This sequence joins TRBV6-1 and TRBJ2-7; either TRBD1 or TRBD2 may fit D (5 bases each). In germline, CDR1 is MNHNS, CDR2 SASEGT. Trimming took off 0 bases at V and 2 bases at J, with 11 bases between the two ends. The CDR3 spans 15 residues. CDR3 nucleotide sequence: TGTGCCAGCAGTGAAGCCGATAGAGGGGCCTACGAGCAGTACTTC. Translating gives CASSEADRGAYEQYF.

This chain connects TRBV5-1 to TRBJ2-5; 7 bases are shared with TRBD2. The V segment lost 4 bases and the J segment 2 bases; nucleotides outside the gene matches: 8. Looked up from germline, CDR1 is SGHRS and CDR2 is YFSETQ. The CDR3 consists of 15 residues. CDR3 sequence: CASSLTSPHQETQYF. The CDR3 region has the DNA TGCGCCAGCAGCCTGACTAGCCCCCATCAAGAGACCCAGTACTTC.

This chain joins TRBV19 and TRBJ2-7; a weak D match, TRBD1 (6 bases). The CDR3 covers 18 residues. CDR1 and CDR2 from the germline V gene are LNHDA and SQIVND (reference sequence). V lost 5 bases and J lost 2, with 25 bases in between. CDR3: CASSGGDRQLTITYEQYF. CDR3 nucleotide sequence: TGTGCCAGTAGTGGGGGCGACAGGCAACTAACGATAACCTACGAGCAGTACTTC.

The chain combines TRBV10-3 with TRBJ1-1; TRBD1 might be the D (6 bases). Trimming stripped 6 bases from V and 0 bases from J, with 11 bases between. The CDR3 has 14 residues. Germline assignment: CDR1 ENHRY and CDR2 SYGVKD. The CDR3 DNA is TGTGCCATCAGGGGGGCACGATTGAACACTGAAGCTTTCTTT. Protein: CAIRGARLNTEAFF.

This clone appeared a single time. This chain links TRBV6-1 with TRBJ2-2; tentatively, D is TRBD1 (6 bases). Deletions cut 1 base from V and 3 bases from J, with 9 bases between. From germline, CDR1 is MNHNS and CDR2 SASEGT. The CDR3 is made up of 15 amino acids. CDR3 in amino acids: CASSEGGPYTGELFF. The CDR3 nucleotides are TGTGCCAGCAGTGAAGGGGGGCCATACACCGGGGAGCTGTTTTTT.

The genes are TRBV10-3 and TRBJ2-7; 9 bases align to TRBD1. V shed 3 bases, J shed 5 bases, and the junction held 14 bases outside the gene matches. Germline CDR1 is ENHRY and CDR2 is SYGVKD. CDR3 size: 17 residues. CDR3 nucleotides: TGTGCCATCAGTGACCCGGGACAGGGAGGGCTCCGGAACGAGCAGTACTTC. Its protein product is CAISDPGQGGLRNEQYF.

V and J are TRBV14 and TRBJ2-2, with TRBD2 as a possible D gene (6 bases). The CDR3 is 14 residues long. CDR1 is SGHDN, CDR2 FVKESK, per germline. The V end lost 6 bases, the J end lost 5 bases, and 13 bases lay between the germline ends. Here the CDR3 reads CASRPAGGTGELFF. CDR3 in DNA: TGTGCCAGCAGACCGGCCGGGGGAACCGGGGAGCTGTTTTTT.

The rearrangement uses TRBV11-1 and TRBJ1-1; TRBD1 aligns across 10 bases. CDR1 is SGHAT and CDR2 is FQDESV in the germline V gene (reference sequence). Trimming at V came to 5 bases and at J to 5 bases, leaving 8 bases not matched to a gene. The CDR3 runs to 15 residues. The CDR3 protein is CASSPLDRGTTEAFF. CDR3 nucleotide sequence: TGTGCCAGCAGCCCTCTGGACAGGGGGACGACTGAAGCTTTCTTT.

The chain couples TRBV7-6 to TRBJ1-1; 7 bases are a match to TRBD1. Looked up from germline, CDR1 is SGHVS and CDR2 is FNYEAQ. V dropped 5 bases and J dropped 10; count of bases not matched to a gene: 22. The CDR3 extends over 17 amino acids. The CDR3 DNA sequence: TGTGCCAGCAGCCGGCCGGGATTTAGTGGACAGGCTCGGGCAGCTTTCTTT. It codes for CASSRPGFSGQARAAFF.

The J gene is TRBJ2-3, the V gene TRBV28, with TRBD2 matching over 13 bases. With V trimmed by 8 bases and J by 2 bases, 10 bases remained unmatched. Germline-derived CDR1 and CDR2 are MDHEN and SYDVKM. The CDR3 is made up of 17 amino acids. CDR3 nucleotides: TGTGCCAGCTCCTTGACGGGACTAGCGGGGTACACAGATACGCAGTATTTT. As protein: CASSLTGLAGYTDTQYF.

V and J are TRBV4-3 and TRBJ1-6; D is unclear. The germline V and J ends were trimmed by 0 bases and 0 bases, with 15 bases remaining between them. From germline, CDR1 is LGHNA and CDR2 YSLEER. The CDR3 covers 19 residues. CDR3 sequence (DNA): TGCGCCAGCAGCCAAGATCCTGCAGGACCGAGCTCCTATAATTCACCCCTCCACTTT. Protein sequence: CASSQDPAGPSSYNSPLHF.

Only one count was recorded for this clone. The V gene is TRBV7-9, the J gene TRBJ2-7, with D possibly being TRBD1 (5 bases). In germline, CDR1 is SEHNR, CDR2 FQNEAQ (reference sequence). With 5 bases removed from V and 3 bases from J, the gap between germline ends came to 8 bases. This CDR3 is built from 12 residues. CDR3 DNA: TGTGCCAGCAGCACAGACAGCTACGAGCAGTACTTC. The encoded protein is CASSTDSYEQYF.

This sequence joins TRBV4-1 and TRBJ2-1, with D uncertain. The germline gives CDR1 MGHRA, CDR2 YSYEKL. Between the trimmed V and J ends, which lost 0 bases and 0 bases, there was a span of 12 bases. The CDR3 extends over 17 amino acids. The CDR3 region is CASSQDSTTASYNEQFF. CDR3 DNA sequence: TGCGCCAGCAGCCAAGATAGCACGACGGCCTCCTACAATGAGCAGTTCTTC.